The 21 T cell receptor beta chains below were found in one sample sequenced in a study of T cell changes during pregnancy in multiple sclerosis (dated by TCRdb to the late 2010s). Library preparation used the immunoSEQ multiplex PCR assay. TCRdb holds this immuneACCESS table with in-frame rearrangements only. Some clones are missing; in checked studies, unresolved V genes explain under half, and the rest has no known cause. The sample data list over 35,000 clones, and 85% to 95% of these were observed just once. The ten largest clones represent 0.39% of the sample. The material sequenced was CD4+ T cells from peripheral blood mononuclear cells, taken in the second trimester of pregnancy. These receptors were collected from a female donor with multiple sclerosis, enrolled in a pregnancy study.

The chain has TRBV7-2 and TRBJ2-5, with 7 bases matching TRBD1. Losses at the gene ends were 3 bases for V and 4 bases for J; bases not matched to a gene: 5. The length of the CDR3 is 14 residues. The germline CDR1 and CDR2 sequences are SGHTA and FQGNSA. CDR3 in DNA: TGTGCCAGCAGCTTCGGGACAGCCCCAGAGACCCAGTACTTC. It encodes CASSFGTAPETQYF. Full variable domain (remainder filled in from reference TRBV7-2 and TRBJ2-5): GAGVSQSPSNKVTEKGKDVELRCDPISGHTALYWYRQSLGQGLEFLIYFQGNSAPDKSGLPSDRFSAERTGGSVSTLTIQRTQQEDSAVYLCASSFGTAPETQYFGPGTRLLVL.

The gene calls are TRBV19 and TRBJ1-1; TRBD1 is a possible D gene (5 bases). This CDR3 contains 12 residues. Germline CDR1 LNHDA, CDR2 SQIVND (reference sequence). Trimming took off 3 bases at V and 7 bases at J, with 9 bases between the two ends. Here the CDR3 reads CASSMGLIEAFF. The CDR3 DNA reads TGTGCCAGTAGTATGGGACTGATTGAAGCTTTCTTT.

The chain employs TRBV19 and TRBJ1-1, with D perhaps TRBD1 (5 bases). The V gene lost 5 bases and the J gene lost 0 bases, with 22 bases spanning the gap. The CDR3 loop spans 18 amino acids. The germline CDR1 and CDR2 sequences are LNHDA and SQIVND (reference sequence). The CDR3 loop is CASSPQVIPRGMNTEAFF. Written as DNA, the CDR3 is TGTGCCAGTAGTCCCCAGGTTATTCCAAGGGGCATGAACACTGAAGCTTTCTTT.

The chain is built from TRBV28 and TRBJ2-7; possibly TRBD2 for D (6 bases). The CDR3 is 14 amino acids. V was clipped by 6 bases and J by 5 bases, with 17 bases between them. Germline V gene sequence: CDR1 MDHEN, CDR2 SYDVKM. The DNA of the CDR3 is TGTGCCAGCAGCCCCTCAGGAGGGAAGCACGAGCAGTACTTC. This sequence encodes CASSPSGGKHEQYF. The full variable domain, its missing parts supplied by reference TRBV28 and TRBJ2-7, is DVKVTQSSRYLVKRTGEKVFLECVQDMDHENMFWYRQDPGLGLRLIYFSYDVKMKEKGDIPEGYSVSREKKERFSLILESASTNQTSMYLCASSPSGGKHEQYFGPGTRLTVT.

The chain has TRBV5-1 and TRBJ2-7, with TRBD2 matching 11 bases. The CDR3 length is 14 residues. Trimming at V came to 5 bases and at J to 4 bases, leaving 5 bases not matched to a gene. Germline CDR1 SGHRS, CDR2 YFSETQ. CDR3 sequence reads: CASRLAGGPYEQYF. CDR3 DNA sequence: TGCGCCAGCAGATTAGCGGGAGGGCCGTACGAGCAGTACTTC. The full variable domain, with the rest looked up from reference TRBV5-1 and TRBJ2-7, is KAGVTQTPRYLIKTRGQQVTLSCSPISGHRSVSWYQQTPGQGLQFLFEYFSETQRNKGNFPGRFSGRQFSNSRSEMNVSTLELGDSALYLCASRLAGGPYEQYFGPGTRLTVT.

This chain connects TRBV18 to TRBJ2-1, with 9 bases lining up with TRBD2. The CDR3 sequence is 16 residues long. V lost 3 bases, J lost 8 bases, and 11 bases stayed unmatched. Germline lookup yields CDR1 KGHSH and CDR2 LQKENI. The CDR3: CASSPNVAGARDEQFF. The CDR3 DNA is TGTGCCAGCTCACCCAACGTAGCGGGAGCTCGGGATGAGCAGTTCTTC. Using reference TRBV18 and TRBJ2-1 for the parts outside the CDR3, the full variable domain is NAGVMQNPRHLVRRRGQEARLRCSPMKGHSHVYWYRQLPEEGLKFMVYLQKENIIDESGMPKERFSAEFPKEGPSILRIQQVVRGDSAAYFCASSPNVAGARDEQFFGPGTRLTVL.

The rearrangement joins TRBV19 to TRBJ1-6; 7 bases map to TRBD1. Germline CDR1 is LNHDA and CDR2 is SQIVND (reference sequence). The trim removed 5 bases at V and 4 bases at J, leaving 5 bases unmatched. The CDR3 covers 15 residues. The CDR3 reads CASSPRQGYNSPLHF. Here the CDR3 DNA reads TGTGCCAGTAGTCCCCGACAGGGATATAATTCACCCCTCCACTTT.

The rearrangement links TRBV30 to TRBJ2-7, with TRBD1 as a possible D gene (6 bases). The CDR3 sequence is 13 residues long. Per the germline V gene, CDR1 is GTSNPN and CDR2 is SVGIG (reference sequence). V was shortened by 5 bases and J by 2 bases, with 13 bases between the two germline ends. The CDR3 DNA is TGTGCCTGGGCGACAGGTAAAACCTACGAGCAGTACTTC. Translating it yields CAWATGKTYEQYF.

The V and J genes are TRBV7-2 and TRBJ1-1; weak D call: TRBD1 (5 bases). Germline CDR1 and CDR2: SGHTA and FQGNSA. The CDR3 covers 15 residues. With 1 base removed from V and 4 bases from J, the gap between germline ends came to 13 bases. The CDR3 coding sequence is TGTGCCAGCAGCTTAGGGGGCCCCGGGGGCACTGAAGCTTTCTTT. It specifies CASSLGGPGGTEAFF.

This chain connects TRBV4-3 to TRBJ1-5; D is unclear. The CDR3 runs to 13 residues. Trimming took off 1 base at V and 7 bases at J, with 8 bases between the two ends. CDR1 and CDR2 (germline): LGHNA, YSLEER. Here the CDR3 DNA reads TGCGCCAGCAGCCAAGCCCTTAGACAGCCCCAGCATTTT. This sequence encodes CASSQALRQPQHF.

This clone was seen only once. The CDR3 DNA reads TGTGCCAGCAGCCCCGGGACAGGGTTCTCCTACGAGCAGTACTTC. Encoded protein: CASSPGTGFSYEQYF. The J gene is TRBJ2-7, the V gene TRBV5-8; TRBD1 matches at 9 bases. This CDR3 is built from 15 residues. Losses at the gene ends were 4 bases for V and 0 bases for J; bases not matched to a gene: 5. In germline, CDR1 is SGHTS, CDR2 YDEGEE. The complete variable domain, with remaining parts taken from reference TRBV5-8 and TRBJ2-7, reads EAGVTQSPTHLIKTRGQQATLRCSPISGHTSVYWYQQALGLGLQFLLWYDEGEERNRGNFPPRFSGRQFPNYSSELNVNALELEDSALYLCASSPGTGFSYEQYFGPGTRLTVT.

The CDR3 nucleotides are TGTGCCAGCAGCCCCAACCGGGGGGGCCGCGCAGATACGCAGTATTTT. Its protein product is CASSPNRGGRADTQYF. V and J are TRBV5-4 and TRBJ2-3; 8 positions match TRBD2. CDR1 is SGHNT, CDR2 YYREEE, per germline (reference sequence). J was trimmed by 4 bases and V by 4 bases; bases with no gene match: 11. CDR3 length equals 16 residues.

Written as DNA, the CDR3 is TGTGCCAGCAGCGTAGCAAGGGACAGGGTGGGCTATGGCTACACCTTC. Translating it yields CASSVARDRVGYGYTF. The V gene is TRBV9, the J gene TRBJ1-2; 9 bases match TRBD1. The germline V gene encodes CDR1 SGDLS and CDR2 YYNGEE. The CDR3 contains 16 residues. Trimming took 0 bases from V and 4 from J; bases not matched to a gene: 7.

The chain employs TRBV4-2 and TRBJ2-2, with 11 bases matching TRBD2. The germline V gene has CDR1 LGHNA and CDR2 YNFKEQ. V lost 0 bases and J lost 6; bases outside the gene matches: 6. CDR3 length equals 17 residues. The CDR3: CASSQDELAGVSGELFF. The CDR3 nucleotides read TGTGCCAGCAGCCAAGATGAACTAGCGGGGGTCTCCGGGGAGCTGTTTTTT.

Here the CDR3 reads CASSLSGEKLFF. The CDR3 region has the DNA TGCGCCAGCAGCTTAAGCGGGGAAAAACTGTTTTTT. V gene TRBV5-1 combines with J gene TRBJ1-4; D call uncertain. This CDR3 is built from 12 residues. CDR1 is SGHRS, CDR2 YFSETQ, per germline. V was shortened by 2 bases and J by 8 bases, with 7 bases between the two germline ends.

The CDR3 DNA reads as TGTGCCAGCAGCTTACAGGGATCGGCTAACTATGGCTACACCTTC. Protein product: CASSLQGSANYGYTF. The V gene is TRBV5-4, the J gene TRBJ1-2, with a tentative D call TRBD1 (6 bases). Germline V gene data show CDR1 as SGHNT and CDR2 as YYREEE (reference sequence). V shed 2 bases and J shed 0 bases, with 11 bases lying between them. The CDR3 sequence is 15 residues long.

The genes are TRBV12-5 and TRBJ2-4, with a possible D match to TRBD1 (5 bases). Germline CDR1 and CDR2: LGHNT and FRNRAP. Trimming removed 0 bases at V and 9 bases at J, with 15 bases between. The CDR3 extends over 15 amino acids. CDR3 nucleotide sequence: TGTGCTAGTGGTTTGGTTCAGGGTGAATGGGGCATTCAGTACTTC. This sequence encodes CASGLVQGEWGIQYF.

V gene TRBV5-1 combines with J gene TRBJ2-5; no clear D gene. In germline, CDR1 is SGHRS, CDR2 YFSETQ. V shed 0 bases and J shed 1 base, with 10 bases lying between them. This CDR3 spans 15 amino acids. CDR3 loop: CASSLGSHSQETQYF. The CDR3 DNA reads as TGCGCCAGCAGCTTGGGCTCTCACAGCCAAGAGACCCAGTACTTC.

The chain is built from TRBV6-1 and TRBJ1-5, with D maybe TRBD1 (6 bases). V was pared by 3 bases and J by 4 bases, with 10 bases between. Looked up from germline, CDR1 is MNHNS and CDR2 is SASEGT. The length of the CDR3 is 14 residues. For the CDR3, the DNA is TGTGCCAGCAGTGACCAGGGGTGGAATCAGCCCCAGCATTTT. Translation gives CASSDQGWNQPQHF.

This clone was seen a few times. The chain employs TRBV28 and TRBJ2-2, with TRBD1 matching over 9 bases. The CDR3 covers 17 residues. CDR1 is MDHEN, CDR2 SYDVKM, per germline. Germline trimming cut 3 bases from V and 4 bases from J; bases unmatched to any gene: 9. CDR3 in DNA: TGTGCCAGCAGTTTGCGGCGGACAGGGGTTCTCACCGGGGAGCTGTTTTTT. Protein: CASSLRRTGVLTGELFF.

The rearrangement uses TRBV7-8 and TRBJ1-5; TRBD1 might be the D (6 bases). V lost 4 bases to trimming and J lost 2 bases, with 9 bases between them. Germline V gene data show CDR1 as SGHVS and CDR2 as FQNEAQ. The length of the CDR3 is 14 residues. CDR3 sequence: CASSSYRGNQPQHF. The CDR3 DNA reads TGTGCCAGCAGCTCATACAGGGGCAATCAGCCCCAGCATTTT.